These 19 T cell receptor beta chains were all obtained from the same sample, sequenced in a study of PD-L1 blockade in urothelial cancer. The sample's time point: pretreatment peripheral blood. Method: immunoSEQ multiplex PCR; TCRdb's copy keeps in-frame clones and lacks some. The sample has about 93,000 clones; 90% are singletons. This specimen consisted of PBMCs, obtained around atezolizumab (anti-PD-L1) treatment. The receptor set was obtained from a man aged 60-69 years with urothelial cancer.

The chain joins TRBV6-1 to TRBJ2-1; possible D gene TRBD1, 5 bases. CDR1 is MNHNS, CDR2 SASEGT, per germline. The V end was cut by 8 bases, the J end by 4 bases, with 12 bases between. The CDR3 length is 13 residues. The CDR3 spells CASGQGPYNEQFF. The CDR3 region has the DNA TGTGCCAGCGGGCAGGGCCCGTACAATGAGCAGTTCTTC.

This chain joins TRBV6-5 and TRBJ2-1; D might be TRBD1 (6 bases). CDR1 MNHEY and CDR2 SVGAGI come from the germline V gene. This CDR3 has 12 amino acids. Trimming stripped 6 bases from V and 7 bases from J, with 10 bases between. The CDR3 protein is CASRTQGNEQFF. For the CDR3, the DNA is TGTGCCAGCAGAACCCAGGGGAATGAGCAGTTCTTC.

In its sample, this clone was seen a few times. V and J are TRBV5-1 and TRBJ1-4; 7 bases are a match to TRBD1. In germline, CDR1 is SGHRS, CDR2 YFSETQ. The CDR3 is 14 amino acids. The junction had 6 bases not matched to a gene; V was cut back by 4 bases and J by 6 bases. This CDR3 reads CASSRDRVDEKLFF. CDR3 in DNA: TGCGCCAGCAGCCGTGACAGGGTGGATGAAAAACTGTTTTTT.

The chain couples TRBV27 to TRBJ2-5; 12 nucleotides match TRBD2. In germline, CDR1 is MNHEY, CDR2 SMNVEV (reference sequence). The CDR3 consists of 17 residues. V dropped 6 bases and J dropped 7; count of bases not matched to a gene: 15. CDR3 protein: CASSLASRLAGEGTQYF. CDR3 coding DNA: TGTGCCAGCAGCCTTGCCTCGCGACTAGCGGGAGAAGGGACCCAGTACTTC.

V gene TRBV4-2 combines with J gene TRBJ2-1; 9 positions match TRBD2. V lost 0 bases and J lost 6; bases outside the gene matches: 6. From germline, CDR1 is LGHNA and CDR2 YNFKEQ. The CDR3 covers 16 residues. CDR3 DNA: TGTGCCAGCAGCCAAGACGTCGCGGGGGGGGTCAATGAGCAGTTCTTC. It yields the protein CASSQDVAGGVNEQFF.

The genes are TRBV6-6 and TRBJ2-5; D is perhaps TRBD2 (7 bases). This CDR3 comprises 15 residues. V was shortened by 7 bases and J by 5 bases, with 20 bases between the two germline ends. Germline V lookup: CDR1 MNHNY, CDR2 SVGAGI (reference sequence). The CDR3 DNA is TGTGCCAGCAACCCTGGGAGGGGGGGGCCGGAGACCCAGTACTTC. Residues: CASNPGRGGPETQYF.

The genes are TRBV5-1 and TRBJ2-7, with D tentatively TRBD2 (7 bases). Germline lookup yields CDR1 SGHRS and CDR2 YFSETQ. The CDR3 runs to 17 residues. Trimming stripped 0 bases from V and 0 bases from J, with 16 bases between. CDR3 bases: TGCGCCAGCAGCTTGGCCGGGGGCGGGGGCTACTCCTACGAGCAGTACTTC. It is translated as CASSLAGGGGYSYEQYF.

Details on this clone: Compared with germline, one end of the junction differs, possibly owing to a read error. The genes are TRBV7-9 and TRBJ2-3, with D possibly matching TRBD2 (7 bases). Germline V gives CDR1 SEHNR, CDR2 FQNEAQ (reference sequence). The CDR3 is 16 amino acids. This CDR3 is CASSLASGGLRVTQYF. As DNA, the CDR3 is TGTGCCAGCAGCCTAGCATCGGGGGGCCTGCGTGTTACGCAGTATTTT.

The chain couples TRBV5-4 to TRBJ2-7; D might be TRBD2 (6 bases). Germline loops: CDR1 SGHNT, CDR2 YYREEE (reference sequence). This CDR3 region has 13 residues. V lost 0 bases and J lost 6, with 10 bases in between. The CDR3 nucleotides are TGTGCCAGCAGCTTGGGACTAGGAGGCGAGCAGTACTTC. It is translated as CASSLGLGGEQYF.

The V and J genes are TRBV11-1 and TRBJ2-2, with D tentatively TRBD1 (5 bases). CDR3 length: 15 amino acids. V shed 3 bases and J shed 1 base, with 9 bases lying between them. Germline assignment: CDR1 SGHAT and CDR2 FQDESV (reference sequence). The CDR3 reads CASSFQGMNTGELFF. Written as DNA, the CDR3 is TGTGCCAGCAGCTTCCAGGGAATGAACACCGGGGAGCTGTTTTTT.

The rearrangement uses TRBV4-3 and TRBJ2-2; the D gene is possibly TRBD1 (6 bases). The germline V gene has CDR1 LGHNA and CDR2 YSLEER. V lost 1 base and J 4 bases, leaving 16 bases between the germline ends. This CDR3 contains 17 residues. The CDR3: CASSQGTTGSVTGELFF. CDR3 coding DNA: TGCGCCAGCAGCCAAGGAACAACAGGGTCAGTCACCGGGGAGCTGTTTTTT.

The rearrangement joins TRBV2 to TRBJ2-7; perhaps TRBD2 as D (6 bases). The V gene's germline CDR1 is SNHLY and CDR2 FYNNEI. Trimming took off 1 base at V and 6 bases at J, with 16 bases between the two ends. The CDR3 sequence is 15 residues long. The CDR3 loop reads CASSEGMGGEREQYF. CDR3 coding DNA: TGTGCCAGCAGTGAAGGTATGGGGGGAGAGCGCGAGCAGTACTTC. Using reference TRBV2 and TRBJ2-7 for the parts outside the CDR3, the full variable domain is EPEVTQTPSHQVTQMGQEVILRCVPISNHLYFYWYRQILGQKVEFLVSFYNNEISEKSEIFDDQFSVERPDGSNFTLKIRSTKLEDSAMYFCASSEGMGGEREQYFGPGTRLTVT.

J is TRBJ1-3 and V is TRBV5-6; 11 bases line up with TRBD1. Per the germline V gene, CDR1 is SGHDT and CDR2 is YYEEEE. Germline trimming cut 4 bases from V and 5 bases from J; bases unmatched to any gene: 5. The CDR3 consists of 15 residues. This CDR3 is CASSEGQGARNTIYF. CDR3 bases: TGTGCCAGCAGCGAAGGACAGGGGGCGAGAAACACCATATATTTT.

This clone came up a few times. The chain recombines TRBV7-9 with TRBJ2-7; D possibly corresponds to TRBD2 (6 bases). CDR1 is SEHNR and CDR2 is FQNEAQ in the germline V gene (reference sequence). The CDR3 spans 12 residues. Trimming removed 3 bases at V and 7 bases at J, with 10 bases between. The CDR3 loop reads CASSFPGREQYF. CDR3 DNA: TGTGCCAGCAGCTTCCCAGGGAGGGAGCAGTACTTC. Filled out from reference TRBV7-9 and TRBJ2-7, the complete variable domain reads DTGVSQNPRHKITKRGQNVTFRCDPISEHNRLYWYRQTLGQGPEFLTYFQNEAQLEKSRLLSDRFSAERPKGSFSTLEIQRTEQGDSAMYLCASSFPGREQYFGPGTRLTVT.

This clone was counted a few times. The V gene is TRBV19, the J gene TRBJ2-7; 8 bases map to TRBD2. The junction had 2 bases not matched to a gene; V was cut back by 8 bases and J by 5 bases. This CDR3 is 11 amino acids long. Looked up from germline, CDR1 is LNHDA and CDR2 is SQIVND (reference sequence). In DNA form, the CDR3 reads TGTGCCAGTCAACTAGCGGACGAGCAGTACTTC. Translating it yields CASQLADEQYF.

The chain carries TRBV5-1 and TRBJ2-7; TRBD1 is a possible D gene (7 bases). Germline CDR1 reads SGHRS; CDR2 reads YFSETQ. Trimming stripped 3 bases from V and 6 bases from J, with 13 bases between. The length of the CDR3 is 13 residues. The CDR3 loop reads CASSSQGGLEQYF. The DNA of the CDR3 is TGCGCCAGCAGCTCTCAGGGGGGCCTCGAGCAGTACTTC.

This chain links TRBV6-1 with TRBJ2-1; possibly TRBD1 for D (6 bases). This CDR3 is 15 amino acids long. Germline loops: CDR1 MNHNS, CDR2 SASEGT. V lost 2 bases and J lost 3, with 11 bases in between. CDR3 nucleotides: TGTGCCAGCAGTGAATCACAGGGAAACTACAATGAGCAGTTCTTC. It translates to CASSESQGNYNEQFF.

The genes are TRBV4-3 and TRBJ1-4, with D possibly matching TRBD1 (6 bases). The V end was cut by 2 bases, the J end by 7 bases, with 14 bases between. This CDR3 spans 15 amino acids. The germline V gene encodes CDR1 LGHNA and CDR2 YSLEER. The CDR3 sequence is CASSQRSGVGEKLFF. CDR3 DNA sequence: TGCGCCAGCAGCCAACGATCAGGGGTGGGTGAAAAACTGTTTTTT.

This sequence joins TRBV2 and TRBJ2-7; maybe TRBD1 (5 bases). The length of the CDR3 is 13 residues. Germline CDR1 SNHLY, CDR2 FYNNEI. The V gene lost 8 bases and the J gene lost 2 bases, with 13 bases spanning the gap. In DNA, the CDR3 is TGTGCCAGCCGACAGACCTTGGCCTACGAGCAGTACTTC. Protein: CASRQTLAYEQYF.